The rows below give T cell receptor beta chains drawn from one sample of a study of T cell repertoires in cytomegalovirus infection. No antigen is known for these receptors. One entry per CDR3 protein, called by TCRdb with MiXCR from the reads. The table records hundreds of thousands of distinct CDR3 sequences, roughly 31% of them present only once. The sequences come from cultured CD8+ T cells from PBMCs, collected from culture after CMV antigen stimulation. These TCRs come from a human donor in good health (CMV status not recorded). Some clones in this sample may be carry-over from other donors' samples. Both conserved end residues are part of each CDR3. A D gene is named only where the DNA matches it firmly. Clone size is not always given. Where it is, it says once, few, many or a class for expanded clones.

v_call: TRBV27; d_call: .; clone_size: many; j_call: TRBJ1-5; cdr3_nt: TGTGCCAGCAGTCTTCAGGCCAGCAATCAGCCCCAGCATTTT; cdr3_aa: CASSLQASNQPQHF
v_call: TRBV6-2/TRBV6-3; d_call: .; clone_size: many; j_call: TRBJ2-1; cdr3_nt: TGTGCCAGCAGTTACCTCAGGGGCCATGAGCAGTTCTTC; cdr3_aa: CASSYLRGHEQFF
v_call: TRBV19; d_call: .; clone_size: few; j_call: TRBJ1-1; cdr3_nt: TGTGCCAGTACGCGGGTGTGGAACACTGAAGCTTTCTTT; cdr3_aa: CASTRVWNTEAFF
v_call: TRBV25-1; d_call: .; clone_size: .; j_call: TRBJ2-2; cdr3_nt: TGTGCCAGCGGGTGGACCGGGGAGCTGTTTTTT; cdr3_aa: CASGWTGELFF
v_call: TRBV7-6; d_call: TRBD2; clone_size: few; j_call: TRBJ2-5; cdr3_nt: TGTGCCAGCAGCAGGCCCACAACCGACCGGGGGGAAGAGACCCAGTACTTC; cdr3_aa: CASSRPTTDRGEETQYF
v_call: TRBV4-1; d_call: .; clone_size: .; j_call: TRBJ2-3; cdr3_nt: TGCGCCAGCAGCCAAGAGGTGGTGGGGGGCACAGATACGCAGTATTTT; cdr3_aa: CASSQEVVGGTDTQYF
v_call: TRBV18; d_call: .; clone_size: .; j_call: TRBJ2-1; cdr3_nt: TGTGCCAGCTCACCAAAGGTCAGTGAGCAGTTCTTC; cdr3_aa: CASSPKVSEQFF
v_call: TRBV6-5; d_call: .; clone_size: few; j_call: TRBJ1-2; cdr3_nt: TGTGCCAGCAGTCCCTCGGGGTTAAATGGCTACACCTTC; cdr3_aa: CASSPSGLNGYTF
v_call: TRBV7-9; d_call: .; clone_size: few; j_call: TRBJ1-1; cdr3_nt: TGTGCCAGCAGCTTGGAGACAGTGGGCCTTTTTGACACTGAAGCTTTCTTT; cdr3_aa: CASSLETVGLFDTEAFF
v_call: TRBV6-1; d_call: .; clone_size: .; j_call: TRBJ1-2; cdr3_nt: TGTGCCAGCAGTCCGGGACACAATTTTTTTTCCTTAGCTAACTATGGCTACACCTTC; cdr3_aa: CASSPGHNFFSLANYGYTF
v_call: TRBV6-5; d_call: TRBD1; clone_size: .; j_call: TRBJ2-7; cdr3_nt: TGTGCCAGCAGTTACTCCCGGACAGGGTTCTACGAGCAGTACTTC; cdr3_aa: CASSYSRTGFYEQYF
v_call: TRBV5-1; d_call: TRBD1; clone_size: .; j_call: TRBJ2-7; cdr3_nt: TGCGCCAGCGGACCAAGTACAGGGGGCTACGAGCAGTACTTC; cdr3_aa: CASGPSTGGYEQYF
v_call: TRBV15; d_call: .; clone_size: few; j_call: TRBJ1-2; cdr3_nt: TGTGCCACCAGCAGACCGATCCGGCCCTATGGCTACACCTTC; cdr3_aa: CATSRPIRPYGYTF
v_call: TRBV6-6; d_call: .; clone_size: once; j_call: TRBJ2-2; cdr3_nt: TGTGCCAGCAGTTATCCCCAGGCGGGCTCCGCCACCGGGGAGCTGTTTTTT; cdr3_aa: CASSYPQAGSATGELFF
v_call: TRBV7-3; d_call: TRBD2; clone_size: few; j_call: TRBJ2-1; cdr3_nt: TGTGCCAGCAGCTTAAATGCGGGGGGGCCGGGTAATGAGCAGTTCTTC; cdr3_aa: CASSLNAGGPGNEQFF
v_call: TRBV25-1; d_call: .; clone_size: few; j_call: TRBJ2-5; cdr3_nt: TGTGCCAGCAGTGAACAATCCGAGACCCAGTACTTC; cdr3_aa: CASSEQSETQYF
v_call: TRBV6-1; d_call: .; clone_size: many; j_call: TRBJ1-4; cdr3_nt: TGTGCCAGCAGTGAAGGGGTACAACTTAATGAAAAACTGTTTTTT; cdr3_aa: CASSEGVQLNEKLFF
v_call: TRBV7-2; d_call: TRBD2; clone_size: many; j_call: TRBJ2-3; cdr3_nt: TGTGCCAGCAGCTCCCCTAGGGGGACTAGCCTAGATACGCAGTATTTT; cdr3_aa: CASSSPRGTSLDTQYF
v_call: TRBV7-2; d_call: TRBD2; clone_size: many; j_call: TRBJ2-3; cdr3_nt: TGTGCCAGCAGTTTCGGTCCGGGACTAGCGATCACAGATACGCAGTATTTT; cdr3_aa: CASSFGPGLAITDTQYF
v_call: TRBV7-6; d_call: .; clone_size: .; j_call: TRBJ2-7; cdr3_nt: TGTGCCAGCAGCTTGAGTCCGGTGGGGGGCCCTAGCTCCTACGAGCAGTACTTC; cdr3_aa: CASSLSPVGGPSSYEQYF
v_call: TRBV7-9; d_call: TRBD1; clone_size: few; j_call: TRBJ2-2; cdr3_nt: TGTGCCACCCTGGCGACAGGGTCCGCCGGGGAGCTGTTTTTT; cdr3_aa: CATLATGSAGELFF
v_call: TRBV19; d_call: .; clone_size: .; j_call: TRBJ2-2; cdr3_nt: TGTGCCAGTACCCGAGGTGGGAGCGGGGAGCTGTTTTTT; cdr3_aa: CASTRGGSGELFF
v_call: TRBV3-1; d_call: .; clone_size: .; j_call: TRBJ2-1; cdr3_nt: TGTGCCAGCAGCCATTTCGCCGGGGAGCAGTTCTTC; cdr3_aa: CASSHFAGEQFF
v_call: TRBV14; d_call: .; clone_size: .; j_call: TRBJ2-1; cdr3_nt: TGTGCCAGCAGCCAAGGAAGACGCTCCTACAATGAGCAGTTCTTC; cdr3_aa: CASSQGRRSYNEQFF
v_call: TRBV20-1; d_call: TRBD1; clone_size: .; j_call: TRBJ2-7; cdr3_nt: TGCAGTGCTAGGGGACAGGGGACAAGATACGAGCAGTACTTC; cdr3_aa: CSARGQGTRYEQYF
v_call: TRBV19; d_call: .; clone_size: .; j_call: TRBJ1-5; cdr3_nt: TGTGCCAGTATGTTCCGCAGGGAGGATCAGCCCCAGCATTTT; cdr3_aa: CASMFRREDQPQHF
v_call: TRBV6-6; d_call: TRBD2; clone_size: .; j_call: TRBJ2-1; cdr3_nt: TGTGCCAGCAGTGCGGGACTAGCGGGGTGGAACCCCTCCTACAATGAGCAGTTCTTC; cdr3_aa: CASSAGLAGWNPSYNEQFF
v_call: TRBV19; d_call: .; clone_size: .; j_call: TRBJ2-7; cdr3_nt: TGTGCCAGTAGTATCTCGGGGGCGTACGAGCAGTACTTC; cdr3_aa: CASSISGAYEQYF
v_call: TRBV9; d_call: TRBD2; clone_size: few; j_call: TRBJ2-3; cdr3_nt: TGTGCCAGCAGCGCGGGACTAGCGGGGGGGGGATTCCCCCCAGATACGCAGTATTTT; cdr3_aa: CASSAGLAGGGFPPDTQYF
v_call: TRBV28; d_call: .; clone_size: .; j_call: TRBJ1-5; cdr3_nt: TGTGCCAGCAGTGCCTACATGGGGAGCAATCAGCCCCAGCATTTT; cdr3_aa: CASSAYMGSNQPQHF
v_call: TRBV20-1; d_call: .; clone_size: few; j_call: TRBJ1-5; cdr3_nt: TGCAGTGCCCTCATGGCGGGGATTGGGTCCTATAGCAATCAGCCCCAGCATTTT; cdr3_aa: CSALMAGIGSYSNQPQHF
v_call: TRBV10-3; d_call: TRBD1; clone_size: .; j_call: TRBJ2-7; cdr3_nt: TGTGCCATCAGAGCCGGGACAGTGGAACGGTACGAGCAGTACTTC; cdr3_aa: CAIRAGTVERYEQYF
v_call: TRBV27; d_call: TRBD1; clone_size: few; j_call: TRBJ2-7; cdr3_nt: TGTGCCAGCCGTCCGGGACAGGGCTCCTACGAGCAGTACTTC; cdr3_aa: CASRPGQGSYEQYF
v_call: TRBV6-2/TRBV6-3; d_call: TRBD1; clone_size: .; j_call: TRBJ2-7; cdr3_nt: TGTGCCAGCGGACAGGGGGAGTACGAGCAGTACTTC; cdr3_aa: CASGQGEYEQYF
v_call: TRBV6-2/TRBV6-3; d_call: .; clone_size: .; j_call: TRBJ1-2; cdr3_nt: TGTGCCAGCAAACCCACGGCAAAAAGGAACTATGGCTACACCTTC; cdr3_aa: CASKPTAKRNYGYTF
v_call: TRBV12-3/TRBV12-4; d_call: .; clone_size: few; j_call: TRBJ1-1; cdr3_nt: TGTGCCAGCAAAACCCAGGGAGTTGAAGCTTTCTTT; cdr3_aa: CASKTQGVEAFF
v_call: TRBV5-4; d_call: .; clone_size: .; j_call: TRBJ2-7; cdr3_nt: TGTGCCAGCAGCTTGGACAGGAATGCCTACGAGCAGTACTTC; cdr3_aa: CASSLDRNAYEQYF
v_call: TRBV27; d_call: TRBD1; clone_size: .; j_call: TRBJ1-1; cdr3_nt: TGTGCCAGCAGCGGAATAGGGGGCCAGAGGACTGAAGCTTTCTTT; cdr3_aa: CASSGIGGQRTEAFF
v_call: TRBV7-6; d_call: .; clone_size: many; j_call: TRBJ2-3; cdr3_nt: TGTGCCAGCAGCCAGGACTTTTTCCTCACAGATACGCAGTATTTT; cdr3_aa: CASSQDFFLTDTQYF
v_call: TRBV7-8; d_call: .; clone_size: many; j_call: TRBJ1-5; cdr3_nt: TGTGCCAGCAGCACTGGAAGCGGGGCCGGAGGGCAGCCCCAGCATTTT; cdr3_aa: CASSTGSGAGGQPQHF
v_call: TRBV12-3/TRBV12-4; d_call: TRBD2; clone_size: .; j_call: TRBJ2-3; cdr3_nt: TGTGCCAGCAGTTTCGAAGTAGCGGGGGGGATCACAGATACGCAGTATTTT; cdr3_aa: CASSFEVAGGITDTQYF
v_call: TRBV4-1; d_call: .; clone_size: .; j_call: TRBJ2-2; cdr3_nt: TGCGCCAGCAGCCAAAGGGGAAGCTTAGGTCAGAACACCGGGGAGCTGTTTTTT; cdr3_aa: CASSQRGSLGQNTGELFF
v_call: TRBV12-3/TRBV12-4; d_call: .; clone_size: .; j_call: TRBJ2-3; cdr3_nt: TGTGCCAGCAGCCAGAGCGGTCCTAGCACAGATACGCAGTATTTT; cdr3_aa: CASSQSGPSTDTQYF
v_call: TRBV24-1; d_call: TRBD2; clone_size: few; j_call: TRBJ2-1; cdr3_nt: TGTGCCACCAGTGATTCCCCGGGACTAGCGGGGCTCAGCCACCATGAGCAGTTCTTC; cdr3_aa: CATSDSPGLAGLSHHEQFF
v_call: TRBV7-9; d_call: .; clone_size: few; j_call: TRBJ2-7; cdr3_nt: TGTGCCAGCAGTCTGCCCTCCTGGGGCATCTACGAGCAGTACTTC; cdr3_aa: CASSLPSWGIYEQYF
v_call: TRBV28; d_call: TRBD1; clone_size: many; j_call: TRBJ1-5; cdr3_nt: TGTGCCACCCTGGGGACAGGGGGACGTCAGCCCCAGCATTTT; cdr3_aa: CATLGTGGRQPQHF
v_call: TRBV7-6; d_call: .; clone_size: .; j_call: TRBJ1-1; cdr3_nt: TGTGCCAGCAGCCGGGGGGATAAGGTTAGAAGGGACACTGAAGCTTTCTTT; cdr3_aa: CASSRGDKVRRDTEAFF
v_call: TRBV7-6; d_call: TRBD1; clone_size: few; j_call: TRBJ2-7; cdr3_nt: TGTGCCAGCAGCCTCTACCGGGACAGGGGGCGATTCGAGCAGTACTTC; cdr3_aa: CASSLYRDRGRFEQYF
v_call: TRBV7-9; d_call: .; clone_size: .; j_call: TRBJ1-2; cdr3_nt: TGTGCCAGCAGCTTGAGCAGTCGTGGCTACACCTTC; cdr3_aa: CASSLSSRGYTF
v_call: TRBV11-2; d_call: .; clone_size: many; j_call: TRBJ1-1; cdr3_nt: TGTGCCAGCAGCTTAGATCTAAGGAACCGACAGGAACCCTGGAACACTGAAGCTTTCTTT; cdr3_aa: CASSLDLRNRQEPWNTEAFF
v_call: TRBV12-3/TRBV12-4; d_call: .; clone_size: .; j_call: TRBJ2-3; cdr3_nt: TGTGCCAGCAGTTCCCTTTCATGGGATACGCAGTATTTT; cdr3_aa: CASSSLSWDTQYF
v_call: TRBV29-1; d_call: .; clone_size: few; j_call: TRBJ1-2; cdr3_nt: TGCAGCGGCTACCCGAGTCGGCAGGGCCTGGATGGCTACACCTTC; cdr3_aa: CSGYPSRQGLDGYTF
v_call: TRBV15; d_call: .; clone_size: .; j_call: TRBJ1-5; cdr3_nt: TGTGCCACCAGCGGGGGAAATGGTCAGCCCCAGCATTTT; cdr3_aa: CATSGGNGQPQHF
v_call: TRBV27; d_call: .; clone_size: .; j_call: TRBJ1-1; cdr3_nt: TGTGCCAGCAGTTTATTGGGACTGCCAAACACTGAAGCTTTCTTT; cdr3_aa: CASSLLGLPNTEAFF